This entry lists 18 T cell receptor beta chains sequenced from one sample in a study of CD4+ T cells in melanoma. Sequenced by immunoSEQ multiplex PCR; TCRdb stores in-frame clones only, minus some. The sample consists of about 10,000 clones, 55% to 65% of them appearing once. Sequencing was carried out using cells from a culture (not recorded whether cultured in vitro). The receptors stem from a human donor with melanoma.

The CDR3 DNA sequence: TGTGCCAGCAGTCGGAGCCAAGGGAACACTGAAGCTTTCTTT. This sequence encodes CASSRSQGNTEAFF. V is TRBV6-5 and J is TRBJ1-1, with D uncertain. This CDR3 has 14 residues. CDR1 and CDR2 (germline): MNHEY, SVGAGI. The ends were cut back, 5 bases at V and 1 base at J, with 11 bases in the middle.

The rearrangement joins TRBV25-1 to TRBJ2-4; no firm D call. Germline CDR1 MGHDK, CDR2 SYGVNS. The V and J ends lost 4 bases and 10 bases respectively, with 8 bases between them. The CDR3 extends over 11 amino acids. Written as DNA, the CDR3 is TGTGCCAGCAGTGCCGGAAGGATTCAGTACTTC. This codes for CASSAGRIQYF.

The rearrangement uses TRBV4-1 and TRBJ2-4; no clear D gene. Germline CDR1 and CDR2: MGHRA and YSYEKL. The CDR3 has 17 residues. V lost 1 base and J 0 bases, leaving 13 bases between the germline ends. For the CDR3, the DNA is TGCGCCAGCAGCCAAGTCGTAGGATTTGGAGCCAAAAACATTCAGTACTTC. Amino acid sequence: CASSQVVGFGAKNIQYF.

The V call is TRBV11-1, the J call TRBJ2-2; the match to TRBD2 covers 9 bases. The V gene's germline CDR1 is SGHAT and CDR2 FQDESV (reference sequence). The CDR3 length is 17 residues. The J segment lost 4 bases and the V segment lost 5 bases, leaving 11 bases of the junction unmatched. CDR3: CASSPRGWRGGTGELFF. CDR3 sequence (DNA): TGTGCCAGCAGCCCTCGAGGATGGCGGGGGGGCACCGGGGAGCTGTTTTTT.

Details on this clone: The junction departs from germline at one end; a sequencing error may be responsible. In the same sample, other DNA sequences code for this CDR3. The chain couples TRBV9 to TRBJ1-1; D unclear. The CDR3 length is 13 residues. Germline V lookup: CDR1 SGDLS, CDR2 YYNGEE. The CDR3 nucleotides read TGTGCCAGCAGCGTAGTATATGGAGCTGAAGCTTTTTTT. The encoded protein is CASSVVYGAEAFF.

V is TRBV2 and J is TRBJ1-2; D call uncertain. The CDR3 consists of 13 residues. Trimming stripped 5 bases from V and 2 bases from J, with 9 bases between. Germline V CDR1 and CDR2: SNHLY, FYNNEI. For the CDR3, the DNA is TGTGCCAGCAGTATCGGCCCGAACTATGGCTACACCTTC. Its translation: CASSIGPNYGYTF.

V and J are TRBV9 and TRBJ2-5, with D possibly matching TRBD2 (6 bases). CDR3 size: 16 residues. CDR1 is SGDLS and CDR2 is YYNGEE in the germline V gene. Trimming left V 0 bases short and J 2 bases short, with 14 bases between. CDR3 bases: TGTGCCAGCAGCGTAGGGCTGGGGGGTCGACAAGAGACCCAGTACTTC. Its translation: CASSVGLGGRQETQYF.

This clone was picked up a small number of times. This chain connects TRBV29-1 to TRBJ1-5, with TRBD1 identical over 8 bases. Germline-derived CDR1 and CDR2 are SQVTM and ANQGSEA. The junction had 9 bases not matched to a gene; V was cut back by 7 bases and J by 4 bases. The CDR3 contains 14 residues. In DNA, the CDR3 is TGCAGCGCCAGGGGGACAGGAGGAAATCAGCCCCAGCATTTT. It encodes CSARGTGGNQPQHF.

Only a few counts were recorded for this clone. The rearrangement uses TRBV6-1 and TRBJ1-1; 9 nucleotides agree with TRBD1. This CDR3 is built from 18 residues. Germline CDR1 and CDR2: MNHNS and SASEGT. Germline trimming cut 0 bases from V and 0 bases from J; bases unmatched to any gene: 8. The CDR3: CASSEALLTGGVNTEAFF. DNA of the CDR3: TGTGCCAGCAGTGAAGCGCTCTTGACAGGGGGAGTGAACACTGAAGCTTTCTTT.

The V gene is TRBV19, the J gene TRBJ2-1; D might be TRBD1 or TRBD2, each matching 6 bases. The CDR3 sequence is 13 residues long. Trimming shortened V by 10 bases and J by 6 bases, and 16 bases separated the two germline ends. From germline, CDR1 is LNHDA and CDR2 SQIVND (reference sequence). This CDR3 reads CATKASGANEQFF. For the CDR3, the DNA is TGTGCCACTAAGGCTTCGGGGGCCAATGAGCAGTTCTTC.

Within the sample, this clone is medium-sized. The chain combines TRBV5-4 with TRBJ1-2; TRBD1 aligns across 7 bases. V dropped 4 bases and J dropped 10; count of bases not matched to a gene: 10. The CDR3 covers 13 residues. Germline V lookup: CDR1 SGHNT, CDR2 YYREEE (reference sequence). The CDR3 reads CASSQTGKRDYTF. CDR3 coding DNA: TGTGCCAGCAGCCAGACAGGGAAGCGAGACTACACCTTC. The full variable domain, in which reference TRBV5-4 and TRBJ1-2 provide the parts outside the CDR3, is ETGVTQSPTHLIKTRGQQVTLRCSSQSGHNTVSWYQQALGQGPQFIFQYYREEENGRGNFPPRFSGLQFPNYSSELNVNALELDDSALYLCASSQTGKRDYTFGSGTRLTVV.

The sample holds one count of this clone. The chain joins TRBV13 to TRBJ2-1; possibly TRBD2 for D (7 bases). Germline V gene lookup returns CDR1 PRHDT and CDR2 FYEKMQ (reference sequence). The CDR3 runs 14 residues. V was pared by 6 bases and J by 10 bases, with 19 bases between. The CDR3 sequence is CASRLGGARLEQFF. The CDR3 nucleotides are TGTGCCAGCAGACTGGGGGGGGCCAGGCTAGAGCAGTTCTTC. The variable domain in full, completed from reference TRBV13 and TRBJ2-1, reads AAGVIQSPRHLIKEKRETATLKCYPIPRHDTVYWYQQGPGQDPQFLISFYEKMQSDKGSIPDRFSAQQFSDYHSELNMSSLELGDSALYFCASRLGGARLEQFFGPGTRLTVL.

The chain links TRBV19 to TRBJ1-5; D is undetermined. Germline loops: CDR1 LNHDA, CDR2 SQIVND (reference sequence). The germline V and J ends were trimmed by 3 bases and 15 bases, with 18 bases remaining between them. This CDR3 is 13 amino acids long. CDR3 protein: CASSIKETLSRHF. The CDR3 DNA reads as TGTGCCAGTAGTATTAAAGAAACCTTATCTCGGCATTTT.

The genes are TRBV2 and TRBJ1-2; D gene unclear. Looked up from germline, CDR1 is SNHLY and CDR2 is FYNNEI. Trimming took 9 bases from V and 5 from J, leaving 25 bases between them. The CDR3 is made up of 16 amino acids. The CDR3 sequence: CARGTPINLPLYGYTF. The CDR3 DNA is TGTGCCAGAGGTACACCTATTAACCTGCCCCTGTATGGCTACACCTTC.

The chain uses TRBV2 and TRBJ1-1; unclear D gene. Trimming shortened V by 4 bases and J by 4 bases, and 13 bases separated the two germline ends. The CDR3 sequence is 14 residues long. CDR1 is SNHLY and CDR2 is FYNNEI in the germline V gene. The DNA of the CDR3 is TGTGCCAGCAGTGTAAGGGCCGAGGGCACTGAAGCTTTCTTT. Translating gives CASSVRAEGTEAFF. The full variable domain, its missing parts supplied by reference TRBV2 and TRBJ1-1, is EPEVTQTPSHQVTQMGQEVILRCVPISNHLYFYWYRQILGQKVEFLVSFYNNEISEKSEIFDDQFSVERPDGSNFTLKIRSTKLEDSAMYFCASSVRAEGTEAFFGQGTRLTVV.

This clone has just a few counts. The gene calls are TRBV6-1 and TRBJ2-7, with no clear D. Between the trimmed V and J ends, which lost 6 bases and 3 bases, there was a span of 9 bases. The CDR3 contains 12 residues. CDR1 is MNHNS, CDR2 SASEGT, per germline. The CDR3 sequence: CASSPKFYEQYF. CDR3 sequence (DNA): TGTGCCAGCAGCCCCAAGTTCTACGAGCAGTACTTC.

The table lists this clone with a few counts. The rearrangement links TRBV2 to TRBJ1-2; D not certain. Germline V gene data show CDR1 as SNHLY and CDR2 as FYNNEI. Trimming shortened V by 2 bases and J by 2 bases, and 6 bases separated the two germline ends. This CDR3 has 13 residues. The CDR3 sequence: CASSETLNYGYTF. The CDR3 coding sequence is TGTGCCAGCAGTGAAACACTAAACTATGGCTACACCTTC.

The chain is built from TRBV7-9 and TRBJ1-2, with D unclear. The ends were cut back, 5 bases at V and 7 bases at J, with 11 bases in the middle. The CDR3 has 12 amino acids. The V gene's germline CDR1 is SEHNR and CDR2 FQNEAQ (reference sequence). CDR3 sequence: CASSLTQVGYTF. The CDR3 DNA sequence: TGTGCCAGCAGCCTTACTCAGGTTGGCTACACCTTC.